The sequence of this T cell receptor beta chain was determined in a study of CD8 T cells in ankylosing spondylitis. Study outcomes and limitations: Blood from ankylosing spondylitis patients appeared to carry a characteristic roughly eight-variant TCR beta motif. Matched ankylosing spondylitis synovial fluid reportedly showed significant enrichment of disease-linked clones.

On this clonotype itself: Its antigen is undetermined.

The V segment lost 0 bases and the J segment 5 bases; nucleotides outside the gene matches: 3. Germline V gene data show CDR1 as DFQATT and CDR2 as SNEGSKA (reference sequence). CDR3 length: 13 amino acids. Using its own MiXCR run on the 5' RACE reads, TCRdb lists one record per CDR3 protein. The sample consists of hundreds of thousands of distinct CDR3 sequences, approximately 10% of them appearing once. The source is a male donor with ankylosing spondylitis. Sequenced material: blood, either unsorted or a sorted T cell fraction (not recorded which). The chain combines TRBV20-1 with TRBJ1-2; 7 bases match TRBD1. The CDR3 protein is CSAREQTGYGYTF. The CDR3 DNA follows: TGCAGTGCTAGAGAACAGACAGGGTATGGCTACACCTTC.